This T cell receptor (beta chain) emerged from a study of shared clonotypes between healthy human individuals (dated by TCRdb to between 2020 and 2021). At the level of the whole study: The cohort included three men and two women between 18 and 49 years of age. For each donor, three plates each were used for CD4 naive and CD4 memory, two plates were used for CD8 naive, and one plate was used for CD8 memory. Blood TCR repertoires of 5 or 6 healthy adults were deeply sequenced to estimate repertoire size and the extent of clonotype sharing between individuals. To increase sequencing depth and limit assay-specific biases, TCR repertoire library preparation and sequencing were carried out by different laboratories using diverse techniques. Between about 0.85 and 9.5 billion PBMCs per donor were obtained by leukapheresis. General study outcomes and caveats: Compared with non-shared clonotypes, clonotypes shared by all four sorted-subset donors had higher generation probabilities. Pairwise subsampling indicated that sequencing depth was expected to affect the degree of clonotype sharing among donors. Because the study included only a small number of donors, the genetic and exposure-history diversity represented was limited. When several donors were compared, the shared fraction of clonotypes was roughly 4.8% for naive CD4, approximately 3.3% for naive CD8, roughly 2.5% for memory CD4, and around 0.37% for memory CD8. Estimated clonotype richness was generally larger for naive than for memory subsets. Sampling was restricted to blood, and TCR repertoires in tissue are likely to differ from TCR repertoires in blood. Even with the large sequencing depth, rarefaction of the sorted-subset datasets indicated that sequencing was incomplete.

On this clone: Its antigen is unknown. No base quality values were provided; no much bigger clone lies one nucleotide off.

For the CD8 naive samples, CD45RO-negative cells were positively selected for CCR7, yielding a CD45RA+CCR7+ population from which TemRA cells were excluded. Healthy HIV-negative adults with no recently reported acute infections or vaccinations were included as donors. Only Caucasian adults living in Nashville, Tennessee, USA were represented among the donors. After blood collection by leukapheresis, PBMCs were isolated using Ficoll-Histopaque density gradient centrifugation and then cryopreserved in the vapor phase of liquid nitrogen. Analytical flow cytometry was used to check the purity and quantity of each magnetically sorted T cell population. Genomic DNA was isolated from each sorted fraction and quantified by UV absorbance on a Nanodrop 2000c. Using the deep immunoSEQ assay, multiplex PCR amplified TCR CDR3 regions from genomic DNA. Extracted genomic DNA from each cell subset was spread evenly across all wells of several immunoSEQ 96-well plates, with each plate serving as a replicate. Each replicate PCR for sorted subsets received about 0.2 ug genomic DNA, equal to around 32,000 T cell genomes. The purified libraries were quantified using a Qubit 3.0 fluorometer, sized with a Bioanalyzer 2100, and then quantified again using the KAPA Library Quantification kit. Every immunoSEQ 96-well plate was sequenced on a dedicated single-read 150-cycle Illumina NextSeq 550 flow cell. The paper's processing steps were these. Because only junctional sequences without quality scores were contained in the immunoSEQ output, filtering matching that applied to full-length reads could not be performed. Sequences were annotated with PyIR, a Python wrapper for IgBLAST v1.9, using IMGT germline references to assign V/J genes and CDR3. Reads with weak V/J assignments (E-value above 1e-6), missing CDR3, stop codons, out-of-frame junctions, or ambiguous translated residues were removed. A V3J clonotype was defined by an identical inferred V gene, J gene, and CDR3 amino acid sequence. Percentage overlap between repertoires was calculated by dividing the number of shared unique clonotypes by the size of the smaller repertoire. Richness of each repertoire was evaluated using RTK rarefaction, the Chao1 estimator, and Recon v2.1 estimates of unobserved clonotypes. Generation probabilities for all TCRbeta clonotypes obtained by the gDNA method from four donors were computed using OLGA. This is the immuneACCESS table as TCRdb keeps it, with only in-frame sequences that have V and J called. A part of the clones is gone; compared with another copy, unresolved V genes explain less than half, and the rest is unexplained. D and trimming were read from the DNA, whereas the V and J calls and clone size are those reported in that table. The sample has about 580,000 clones on record, 95% to 98% of them singletons. The ten largest make up approximately 0.3% of the sample.

Taken from cysteine to phenylalanine, the CDR3 has 8 residues. Only CDR3 DNA is held: 24 bases, read in frame from base 1. V is cut by 7 bases and J by 7 bases, and the space between the germline ends is 2 bases. CDR1 and CDR2 were assigned from the germline V gene as SGDLS and YYNGEE. This receptor was obtained from a man aged 30-40 years in good health. The sequencing input was naive CD8+ T cells sorted from blood. The cell subset or site tag for this specimen amounts to: CD45RA+CCR7+. The chain links TRBV9 with TRBJ1-2; the D gene is unclear. CDR3 region: CASAGYTF. The nucleotides read TGTGCCAGCGCTGGCTACACCTTC.